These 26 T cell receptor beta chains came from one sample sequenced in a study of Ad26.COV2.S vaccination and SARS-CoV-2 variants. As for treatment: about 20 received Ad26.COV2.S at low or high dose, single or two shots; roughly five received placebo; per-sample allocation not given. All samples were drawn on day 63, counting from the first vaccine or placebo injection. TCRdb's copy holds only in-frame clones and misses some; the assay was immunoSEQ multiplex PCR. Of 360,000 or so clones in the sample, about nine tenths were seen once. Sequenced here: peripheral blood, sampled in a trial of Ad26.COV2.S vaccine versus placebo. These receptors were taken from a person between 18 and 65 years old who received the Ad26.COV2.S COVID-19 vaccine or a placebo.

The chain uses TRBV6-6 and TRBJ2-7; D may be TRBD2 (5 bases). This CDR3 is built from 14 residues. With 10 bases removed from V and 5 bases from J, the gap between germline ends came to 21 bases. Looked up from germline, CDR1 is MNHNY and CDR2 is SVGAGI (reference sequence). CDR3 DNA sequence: TGTGCCACGAGGTCGGGAAGGGAGATCGACGAGCAGTACTTC. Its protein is CATRSGREIDEQYF.

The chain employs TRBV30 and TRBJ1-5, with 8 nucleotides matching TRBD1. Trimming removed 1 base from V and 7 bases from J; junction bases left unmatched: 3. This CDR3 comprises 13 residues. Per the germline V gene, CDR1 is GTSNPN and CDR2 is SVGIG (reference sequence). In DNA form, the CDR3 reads TGTGCCTGGAGTGGACAGGGGCGGCAGCCCCAGCATTTT. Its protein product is CAWSGQGRQPQHF.

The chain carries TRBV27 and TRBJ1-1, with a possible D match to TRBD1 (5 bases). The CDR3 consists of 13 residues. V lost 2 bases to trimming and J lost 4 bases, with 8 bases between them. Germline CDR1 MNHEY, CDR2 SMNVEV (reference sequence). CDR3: CASSLQGTTEAFF. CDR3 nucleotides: TGTGCCAGCAGTTTACAAGGGACCACTGAAGCTTTCTTT.

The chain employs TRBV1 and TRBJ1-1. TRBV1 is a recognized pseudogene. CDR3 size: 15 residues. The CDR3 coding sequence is TGCACCAGCAGCCAAGTTACGACTGTGGGCACTGAAGCTTTCTTT. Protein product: CTSSQVTTVGTEAFF.

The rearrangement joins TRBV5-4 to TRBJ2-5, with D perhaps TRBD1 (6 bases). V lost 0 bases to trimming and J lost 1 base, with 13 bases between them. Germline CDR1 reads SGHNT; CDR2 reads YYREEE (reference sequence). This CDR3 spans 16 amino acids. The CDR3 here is CASSLVAQGGQETQYF. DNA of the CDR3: TGTGCCAGCAGCTTGGTGGCCCAAGGGGGCCAAGAGACCCAGTACTTC.

The CDR3 here is CAWSLDEYEQYF. The CDR3 bases are TGTGCCTGGAGTTTAGACGAGTACGAGCAGTACTTC. The chain recombines TRBV30 with TRBJ2-7; D uncertain. The V end was cut by 2 bases, the J end by 4 bases, with 9 bases between. Germline assignment: CDR1 GTSNPN and CDR2 SVGIG (reference sequence). This CDR3 has 12 amino acids.

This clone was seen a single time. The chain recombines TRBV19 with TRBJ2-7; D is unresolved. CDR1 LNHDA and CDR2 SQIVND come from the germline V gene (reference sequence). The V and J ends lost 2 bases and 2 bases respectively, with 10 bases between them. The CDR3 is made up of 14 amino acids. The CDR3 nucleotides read TGTGCCAGTAGTATACGACTGCGCCCCTACGAGCAGTACTTC. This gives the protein CASSIRLRPYEQYF.

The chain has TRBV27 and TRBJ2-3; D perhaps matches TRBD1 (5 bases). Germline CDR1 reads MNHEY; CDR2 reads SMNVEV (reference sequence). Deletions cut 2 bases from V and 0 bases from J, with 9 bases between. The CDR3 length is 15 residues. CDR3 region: CASSLATASTDTQYF. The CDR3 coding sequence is TGTGCCAGCAGTTTAGCGACAGCAAGCACAGATACGCAGTATTTT.

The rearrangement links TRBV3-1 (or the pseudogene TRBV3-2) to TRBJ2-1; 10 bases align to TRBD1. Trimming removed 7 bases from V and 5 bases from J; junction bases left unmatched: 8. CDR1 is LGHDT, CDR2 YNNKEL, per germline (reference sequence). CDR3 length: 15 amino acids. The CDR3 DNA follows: TGTGCCAGCATCCCCGGGACAGGGGCGAACAATGAGCAGTTCTTC. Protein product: CASIPGTGANNEQFF.

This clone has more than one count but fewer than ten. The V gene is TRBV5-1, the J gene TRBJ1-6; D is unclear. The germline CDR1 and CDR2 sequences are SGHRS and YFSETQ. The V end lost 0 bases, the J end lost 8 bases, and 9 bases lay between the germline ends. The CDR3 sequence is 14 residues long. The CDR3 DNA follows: TGCGCCAGCAGCTTGGAAGGGTATGATTCACCCCTCCACTTT. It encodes CASSLEGYDSPLHF.

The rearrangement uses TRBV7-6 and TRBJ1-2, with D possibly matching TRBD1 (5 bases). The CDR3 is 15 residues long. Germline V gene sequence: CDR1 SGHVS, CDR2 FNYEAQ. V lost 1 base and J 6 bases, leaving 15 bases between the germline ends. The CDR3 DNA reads TGTGCCAGCAGCTTAGGGGCAGGGAGGGGAGATGGCTACACCTTC. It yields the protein CASSLGAGRGDGYTF.

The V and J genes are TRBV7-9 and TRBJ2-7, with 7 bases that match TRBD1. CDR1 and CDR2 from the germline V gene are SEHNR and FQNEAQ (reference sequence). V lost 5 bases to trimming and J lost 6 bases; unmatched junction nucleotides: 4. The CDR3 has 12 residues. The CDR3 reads CASSPQGSEQYF. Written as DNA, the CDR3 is TGTGCCAGCAGCCCACAGGGGAGCGAGCAGTACTTC.

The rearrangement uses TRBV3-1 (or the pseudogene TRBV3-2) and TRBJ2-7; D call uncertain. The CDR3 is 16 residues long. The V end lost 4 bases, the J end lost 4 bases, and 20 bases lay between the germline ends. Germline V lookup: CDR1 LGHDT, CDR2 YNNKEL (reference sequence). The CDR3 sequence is CASSPTLKFGVYEQYF. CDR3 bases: TGTGCCAGCAGCCCTACTCTGAAGTTTGGTGTGTACGAGCAGTACTTC.

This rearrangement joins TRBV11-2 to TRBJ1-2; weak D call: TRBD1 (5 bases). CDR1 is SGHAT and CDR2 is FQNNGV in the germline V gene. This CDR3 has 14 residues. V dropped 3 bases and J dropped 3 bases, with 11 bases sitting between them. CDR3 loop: CASSFGRDHYGYTF. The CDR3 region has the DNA TGTGCCAGCAGCTTCGGCCGGGACCACTATGGCTACACCTTC.

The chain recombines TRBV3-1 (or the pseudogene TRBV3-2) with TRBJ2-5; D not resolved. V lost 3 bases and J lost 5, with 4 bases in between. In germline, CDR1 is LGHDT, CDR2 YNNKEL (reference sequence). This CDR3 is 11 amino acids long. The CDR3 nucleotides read TGTGCCAGCAGCCAGCTCGAGACCCAGTACTTC. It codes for CASSQLETQYF.

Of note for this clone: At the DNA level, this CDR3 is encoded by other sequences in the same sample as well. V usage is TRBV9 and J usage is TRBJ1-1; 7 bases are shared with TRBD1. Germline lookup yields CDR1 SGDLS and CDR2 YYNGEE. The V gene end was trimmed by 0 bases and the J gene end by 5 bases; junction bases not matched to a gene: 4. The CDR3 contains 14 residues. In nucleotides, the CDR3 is TGTGCCAGCAGCGTAGGAGGGGGCGGGACTGAAGCTTTCTTT. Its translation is CASSVGGGGTEAFF.

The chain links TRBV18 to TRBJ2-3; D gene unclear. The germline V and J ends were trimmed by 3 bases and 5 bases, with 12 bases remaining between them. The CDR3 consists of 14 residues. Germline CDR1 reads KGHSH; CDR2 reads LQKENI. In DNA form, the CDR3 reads TGTGCCAGCTCACCGGATTATTTAGGAGATACGCAGTATTTT. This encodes CASSPDYLGDTQYF.

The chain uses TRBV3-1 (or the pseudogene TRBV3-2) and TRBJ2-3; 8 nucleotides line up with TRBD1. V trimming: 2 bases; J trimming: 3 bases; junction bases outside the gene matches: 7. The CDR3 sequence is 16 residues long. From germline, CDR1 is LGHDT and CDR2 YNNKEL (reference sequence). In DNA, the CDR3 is TGTGCCAGCAGCCAACCCGGGACAGGTAGTACAGATACGCAGTATTTT. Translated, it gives CASSQPGTGSTDTQYF.

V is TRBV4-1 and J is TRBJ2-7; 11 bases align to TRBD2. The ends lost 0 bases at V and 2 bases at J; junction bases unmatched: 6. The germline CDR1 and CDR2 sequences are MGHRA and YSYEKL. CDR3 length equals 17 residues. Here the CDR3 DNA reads TGCGCCAGCAGCCAAGATACCGGACTAGCGGGTCCCTACGAGCAGTACTTC. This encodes CASSQDTGLAGPYEQYF.

This CDR3 is CASSLLRGYGYTF. CDR3 DNA: TGTGCCAGCAGTTTATTGAGGGGCTATGGCTACACCTTC. The chain has TRBV12-3 or TRBV12-4 and TRBJ1-2, with D possibly being TRBD1 (5 bases). The V end lost 2 bases, the J end lost 4 bases, and 8 bases lay between the germline ends. The CDR3 runs to 13 residues.

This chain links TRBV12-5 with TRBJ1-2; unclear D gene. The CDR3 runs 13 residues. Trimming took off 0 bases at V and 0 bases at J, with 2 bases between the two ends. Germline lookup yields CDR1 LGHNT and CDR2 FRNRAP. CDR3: CASGLVSNYGYTF. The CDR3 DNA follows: TGTGCTAGTGGTTTGGTGTCTAACTATGGCTACACCTTC.

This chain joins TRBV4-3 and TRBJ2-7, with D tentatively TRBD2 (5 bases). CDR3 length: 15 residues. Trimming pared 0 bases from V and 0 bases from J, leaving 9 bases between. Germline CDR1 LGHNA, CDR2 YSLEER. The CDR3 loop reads CASSQDKSGSYEQYF. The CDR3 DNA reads TGCGCCAGCAGCCAAGATAAGAGCGGCTCCTACGAGCAGTACTTC.

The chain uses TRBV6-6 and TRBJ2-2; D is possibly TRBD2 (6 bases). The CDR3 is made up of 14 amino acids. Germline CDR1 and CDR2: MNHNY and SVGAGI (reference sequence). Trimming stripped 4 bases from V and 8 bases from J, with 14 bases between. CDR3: CASSSGTLRGELFF. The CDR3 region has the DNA TGTGCCAGCAGTTCCGGGACTCTCCGGGGGGAGCTGTTTTTT.

The CDR3 bases are TGTGCCAGTAGTGACATGAACACTGAAGCTTTCTTT. Its translation: CASSDMNTEAFF. The chain carries TRBV19 and TRBJ1-1; no firm D call. Germline CDR1 reads LNHDA; CDR2 reads SQIVND (reference sequence). CDR3 length: 12 residues. Trimming stripped 5 bases from V and 0 bases from J, with 4 bases between.

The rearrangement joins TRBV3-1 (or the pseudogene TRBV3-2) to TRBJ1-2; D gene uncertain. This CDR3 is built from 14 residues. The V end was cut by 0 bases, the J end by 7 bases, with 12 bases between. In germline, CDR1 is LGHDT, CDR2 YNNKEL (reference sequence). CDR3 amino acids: CASSQDIGVGGYTF. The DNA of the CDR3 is TGTGCCAGCAGCCAAGATATTGGAGTGGGTGGCTACACCTTC.

The CDR3 region is CASSLATGAYGYTF. DNA of the CDR3: TGTGCCAGCAGCTTGGCAACAGGGGCCTATGGCTACACCTTC. This rearrangement joins TRBV7-9 to TRBJ1-2; the match to TRBD1 covers 7 bases. The germline gives CDR1 SEHNR, CDR2 FQNEAQ (reference sequence). The V and J ends lost 3 bases and 4 bases, in that order; junction bases with no gene match: 5. The CDR3 has 14 amino acids.